The rows below give T cell receptor beta chains drawn from one sample of a study of response to subunit inactivated influenza vaccine. One entry per CDR3 protein results from TCRdb running MiXCR on the RT-PCR reads. The sample lists under 950,000 distinct CDR3 sequences, over 20% occurring once. Material: PBMCs from blood, obtained roughly 5 days after vaccination. The receptors come from a middle-aged man who received an inactivated influenza vaccine. Both conserved end residues are part of each CDR3. The D gene is left open where the match is weak. Clone size is not always given. Where it is, it says once, few, many or a class for expanded clones.

>14|TRBJ2-2|.|TRBV7-9|.
CASRPPGNTGELFF
TGTGCCAGCAGGCCGCCGGGGAACACCGGGGAGCTGTTTTTT
>15|TRBJ2-1|.|TRBV7-9|.
CASSFSSLADNEQFF
TGTGCCAGCAGCTTTAGTAGCTTGGCCGACAATGAGCAGTTCTTC
>15|TRBJ1-5|.|TRBV24-1|.
CATQGRGLRDQPQHF
TGTGCCACACAAGGCAGGGGTCTACGGGATCAGCCCCAGCATTTT
>16|TRBJ2-1|.|TRBV6-1|TRBD1
CASSNSGDRGPYEQFF
TGTGCCAGCAGTAATTCTGGGGACAGGGGGCCGTATGAGCAGTTCTTC
>14|TRBJ2-3|.|TRBV10-3|.
CAISESLQTETQYF
TGTGCCATCAGTGAGTCTCTGCAAACGGAGACGCAGTATTTT
>14|TRBJ2-5|.|TRBV5-1|.
CASSLGLLQETQYF
TGCGCCAGCAGCTTGGGACTACTCCAAGAGACCCAGTACTTC
>15|TRBJ1-5|.|TRBV12-3/TRBV12-4|.
CASSFWEYSNQPQHF
TGTGCCAGCAGTTTCTGGGAATATAGCAATCAGCCCCAGCATTTT
>14|TRBJ2-3|.|TRBV2|.
CASSVGRGADTQYF
TGTGCCAGCAGTGTAGGCAGGGGGGCAGATACGCAGTATTTT
>17|TRBJ2-3|.|TRBV9|TRBD2
CASSVGTSGQSTDTQYF
TGTGCCAGCAGCGTAGGTACTAGCGGGCAAAGCACAGATACGCAGTATTTT
>13|TRBJ1-2|few|TRBV20-1|TRBD1
CSAGRGPVYGYTF
TGCAGTGCTGGCAGGGGGCCAGTCTATGGCTACACCTTC
>13|TRBJ1-2|.|TRBV5-1|TRBD1
CASSLEGQLGYTF
TGCGCCAGCAGCTTGGAGGGACAGCTTGGCTACACCTTC
>17|TRBJ1-2|.|TRBV7-9|.
CASSLALRTATNYGYTF
TGTGCCAGCAGCTTAGCCCTTAGGACAGCCACTAACTATGGCTACACCTTC
>13|TRBJ2-2|.|TRBV7-2|.
CASSPDWAGELFF
TGTGCCAGCAGCCCGGACTGGGCCGGGGAGCTGTTTTTT
>14|TRBJ2-2|few|TRBV28|.
CASLGGSSSGELFF
TGTGCCAGCCTTGGAGGGAGCAGTTCCGGGGAGCTGTTTTTT
>14|TRBJ2-3|many|TRBV10-3|.
CAISEGEVTDTQYF
TGTGCCATCAGTGAGGGGGAGGTCACAGATACGCAGTATTTT
>13|TRBJ1-1|few|TRBV4-3|.
CASSHGGDTEAFF
TGCGCCAGCAGCCACGGGGGGGACACTGAAGCTTTCTTT
>13|TRBJ2-1|few|TRBV4-3|TRBD1
CASSQGTGNEQFF
TGCGCCAGCAGCCAAGGGACAGGGAATGAGCAGTTCTTC
>12|TRBJ2-3|.|TRBV2|.
CASSAQADTQYF
TGTGCCAGCAGTGCTCAGGCAGATACGCAGTATTTT
>13|TRBJ1-2|.|TRBV7-2|TRBD1
CASSLVRGNGYTF
TGTGCCAGCAGCCTCGTCAGGGGGAATGGCTACACCTTC
>15|TRBJ2-7|.|TRBV9|.
CASSVAPETSYEQYF
TGTGCCAGCAGCGTAGCGCCAGAAACTTCCTACGAGCAGTACTTC
>18|TRBJ2-3|few|TRBV11-1|TRBD1
CASSLASGDRGRRDTQYF
TGTGCCAGCAGCTTAGCGTCGGGAGACAGGGGAAGAAGAGATACGCAGTATTTT
>14|TRBJ2-5|few|TRBV4-3|.
CASSQVYRQETQYF
TGCGCCAGCAGCCAAGTTTACAGGCAAGAGACCCAGTACTTC
>16|TRBJ1-4|.|TRBV4-3|.
CASSQDQGGPNEKLFF
TGCGCCAGCAGCCAAGATCAGGGCGGTCCCAATGAAAAACTGTTTTTT
>13|TRBJ2-5|few|TRBV7-8|TRBD1
CASSPTGVETQYF
TGTGCCAGCAGCCCGACAGGGGTAGAGACCCAGTACTTC
>14|TRBJ1-2|few|TRBV12-3/TRBV12-4|.
CASSFRGNVDGYTF
TGTGCCAGCAGTTTTAGGGGGAACGTGGATGGCTACACCTTC
>14|TRBJ1-3|.|TRBV10-3|.
CAISGYSKGNTIYF
TGTGCCATCAGTGGTTACAGTAAAGGAAACACCATATATTTT
>15|TRBJ1-6|.|TRBV3-1|.
CASSQGGGGRSPLHF
TGTGCCAGCAGCCAAGGGGGCGGGGGCCGTTCACCCCTCCACTTT
>15|TRBJ2-3|few|TRBV3-1|.
CASSQGVLSTDTQYF
TGTGCCAGCAGCCAGGGTGTTCTGAGCACAGATACGCAGTATTTT
>14|TRBJ1-5|many|TRBV16|.
CASSQSSSNQPQHF
TGTGCCAGCAGCCAATCTTCTAGCAATCAGCCCCAGCATTTT
>15|TRBJ2-3|.|TRBV12-3/TRBV12-4|TRBD2
CASSLEGTSIHTQYF
TGTGCCAGCAGTTTAGAAGGGACTAGCATCCATACGCAGTATTTT
>14|TRBJ2-5|.|TRBV25-1|.
CASSADWGVETQYF
TGTGCCAGCAGTGCGGACTGGGGGGTGGAGACCCAGTACTTC
>18|TRBJ2-7|.|TRBV11-2|TRBD2
CASSSLRLAVGSSYEQYF
TGTGCCAGCAGCTCCTTGAGACTAGCGGTGGGGAGCTCCTACGAGCAGTACTTC
>16|TRBJ2-6|.|TRBV20-1|TRBD1
CSARGTGGSGANVLTF
TGCAGTGCTAGAGGGACAGGAGGTTCTGGGGCCAACGTCCTGACTTTC
>14|TRBJ2-7|many|TRBV5-1|TRBD1
CASSRTGRPYEQYF
TGCGCCAGCAGCCGGACAGGGCGACCCTACGAGCAGTACTTC
>14|TRBJ2-1|.|TRBV12-3/TRBV12-4|.
CASSLEHLYNEQFF
TGTGCCAGCAGTTTGGAGCATCTCTACAATGAGCAGTTCTTC
>19|TRBJ1-6|few|TRBV11-2|.
CASSHRASVFPSRGSPLHF
TGTGCCAGCAGCCATAGGGCTTCGGTCTTCCCGAGCCGAGGGTCACCCCTCCACTTT
>13|TRBJ2-7|.|TRBV19|TRBD1
CATSSRGGWEQYF
TGTGCCACTTCCTCCCGAGGGGGCTGGGAGCAGTACTTC
>15|TRBJ1-1|.|TRBV9|.
CASSASGLWNTEAFF
TGTGCCAGCAGCGCCTCAGGGTTGTGGAACACTGAAGCTTTCTTT
>13|TRBJ1-5|many|TRBV10-3|.
CAISEGRGQPQHF
TGTGCCATCAGTGAAGGACGGGGCCAGCCCCAGCATTTT
>14|TRBJ2-1|.|TRBV7-2|.
CASSQSGTPNEQFF
TGTGCCAGCAGCCAGAGCGGCACCCCCAATGAGCAGTTCTTC
>15|TRBJ1-5|.|TRBV16|.
CASSQFAHSNQPQHF
TGTGCCAGCAGCCAATTCGCGCATAGCAATCAGCCCCAGCATTTT
>14|TRBJ2-5|.|TRBV5-6|.
CASSLDYYQETQYF
TGTGCCAGCAGCTTAGACTACTACCAAGAGACCCAGTACTTC
>12|TRBJ1-2|few|TRBV20-1|.
CSARELENGYTF
TGCAGTGCTAGAGAACTGGAAAACGGCTACACCTTC
>13|TRBJ1-1|few|TRBV6-1|.
CASTRGLNTEAFF
TGTGCCAGCACCCGGGGCCTGAACACTGAAGCTTTCTTT
>16|TRBJ2-7|.|TRBV28|.
CASSKHTWANSYEQYF
TGTGCCAGCAGTAAACATACATGGGCAAACTCCTACGAGCAGTACTTC
>14|TRBJ2-5|many|TRBV10-3|.
CAISEGGYQETQYF
TGTGCCATCAGTGAGGGGGGATATCAAGAGACCCAGTACTTC
>15|TRBJ2-1|few|TRBV7-9|.
CASSTRDFSYNEQFF
TGTGCCAGCAGCACCCGGGACTTCTCCTACAATGAGCAGTTCTTC
>13|TRBJ1-1|once|TRBV7-6|.
CASSLVDYTEAFF
TGTGCCAGCAGCTTAGTAGACTACACTGAAGCTTTCTTT
>15|TRBJ2-7|.|TRBV19|TRBD2
CASTPGLAGNYEQYF
TGTGCCAGTACCCCGGGACTAGCGGGGAATTACGAGCAGTACTTC
>14|TRBJ2-1|.|TRBV7-8|.
CASSPQDSYNEQFF
TGTGCCAGCAGCCCACAGGACTCCTACAATGAGCAGTTCTTC
>13|TRBJ2-5|few|TRBV7-9|.
CASLKLGRETQYF
TGTGCCAGCCTCAAGCTGGGGAGGGAGACCCAGTACTTC
>10|TRBJ2-2|.|TRBV30|.
CAWSLGELFF
TGTGCCTGGAGTCTGGGGGAGCTGTTTTTT